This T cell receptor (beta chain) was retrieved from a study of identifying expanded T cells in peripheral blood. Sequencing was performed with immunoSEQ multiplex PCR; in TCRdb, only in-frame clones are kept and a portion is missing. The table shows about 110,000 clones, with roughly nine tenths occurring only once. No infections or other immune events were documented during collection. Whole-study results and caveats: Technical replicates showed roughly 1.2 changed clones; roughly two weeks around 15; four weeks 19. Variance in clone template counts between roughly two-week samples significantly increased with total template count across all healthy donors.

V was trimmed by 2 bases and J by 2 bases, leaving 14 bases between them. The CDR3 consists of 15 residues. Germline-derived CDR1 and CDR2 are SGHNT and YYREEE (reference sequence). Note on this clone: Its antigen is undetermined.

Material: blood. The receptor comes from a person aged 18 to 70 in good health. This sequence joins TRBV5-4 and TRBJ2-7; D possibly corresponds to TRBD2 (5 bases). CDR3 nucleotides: TGTGCCAGCAGCTTTGGGCAGACTACTACCTACGAGCAGTACTTC. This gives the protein CASSFGQTTTYEQYF.